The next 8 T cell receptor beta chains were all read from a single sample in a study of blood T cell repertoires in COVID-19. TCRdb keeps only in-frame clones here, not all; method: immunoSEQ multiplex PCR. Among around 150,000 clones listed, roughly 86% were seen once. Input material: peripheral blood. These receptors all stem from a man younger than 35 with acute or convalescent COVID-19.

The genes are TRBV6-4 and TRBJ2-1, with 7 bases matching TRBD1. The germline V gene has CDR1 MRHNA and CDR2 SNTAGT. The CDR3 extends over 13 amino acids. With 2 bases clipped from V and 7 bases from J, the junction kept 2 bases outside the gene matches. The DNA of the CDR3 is TGTGCCAGCAGTGACACGACAGGGAATGAGCAGTTCTTC. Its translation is CASSDTTGNEQFF.

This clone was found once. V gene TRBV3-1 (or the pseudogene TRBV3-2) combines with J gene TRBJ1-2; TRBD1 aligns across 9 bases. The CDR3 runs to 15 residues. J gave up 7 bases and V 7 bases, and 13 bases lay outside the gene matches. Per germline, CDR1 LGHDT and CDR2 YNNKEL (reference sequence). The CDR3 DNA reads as TGTGCCAGCACGGGCAACAGGGGGCGCTTAAGTGGCTACACCTTC. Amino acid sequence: CASTGNRGRLSGYTF.

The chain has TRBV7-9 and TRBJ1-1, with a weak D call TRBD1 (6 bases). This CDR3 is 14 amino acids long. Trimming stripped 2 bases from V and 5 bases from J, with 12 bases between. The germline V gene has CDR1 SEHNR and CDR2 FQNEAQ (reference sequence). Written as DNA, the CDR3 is TGTGCCAGCAGCTTATTGGGGGCTCGGACTGAAGCTTTCTTT. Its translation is CASSLLGARTEAFF.

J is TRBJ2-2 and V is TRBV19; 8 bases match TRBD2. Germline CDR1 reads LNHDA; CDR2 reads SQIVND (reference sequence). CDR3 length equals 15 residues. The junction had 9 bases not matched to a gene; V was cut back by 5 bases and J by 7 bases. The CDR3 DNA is TGTGCCAGTAGTGTTCCCGGGGGGGCCAGCGGGGAGCTGTTTTTT. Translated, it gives CASSVPGGASGELFF.

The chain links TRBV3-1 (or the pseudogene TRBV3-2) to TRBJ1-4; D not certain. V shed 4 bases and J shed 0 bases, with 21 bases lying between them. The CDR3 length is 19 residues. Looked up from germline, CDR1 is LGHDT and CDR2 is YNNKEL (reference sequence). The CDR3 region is CASSPALYLVGATNEKLFF. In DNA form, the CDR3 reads TGTGCCAGCAGCCCCGCATTGTACTTGGTCGGAGCAACTAATGAAAAACTGTTTTTT.

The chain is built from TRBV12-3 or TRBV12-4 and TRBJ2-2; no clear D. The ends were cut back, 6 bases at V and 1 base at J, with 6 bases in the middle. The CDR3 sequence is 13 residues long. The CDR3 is CASRAGNTGELFF. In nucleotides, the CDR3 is TGTGCCAGCAGGGCAGGGAACACCGGGGAGCTGTTTTTT.

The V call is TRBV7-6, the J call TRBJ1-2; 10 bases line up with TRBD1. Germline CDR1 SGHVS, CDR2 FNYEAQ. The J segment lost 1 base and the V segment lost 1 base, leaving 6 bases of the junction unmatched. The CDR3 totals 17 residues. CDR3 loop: CASSLEVGQGLNYGYTF. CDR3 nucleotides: TGTGCCAGCAGCTTAGAAGTGGGACAGGGGCTTAACTATGGCTACACCTTC. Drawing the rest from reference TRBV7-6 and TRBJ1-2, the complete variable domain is GAGVSQSPRYKVTKRGQDVALRCDPISGHVSLYWYRQALGQGPEFLTYFNYEAQQDKSGLPNDRFSAERPEGSISTLTIQRTEQRDSAMYRCASSLEVGQGLNYGYTFGSGTRLTVV.

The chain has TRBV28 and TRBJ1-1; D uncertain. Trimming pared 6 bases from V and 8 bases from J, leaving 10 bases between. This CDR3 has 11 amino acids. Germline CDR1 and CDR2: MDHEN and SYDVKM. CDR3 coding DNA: TGTGCCAGCAGATCGACAACCGAAGCTTTCTTT. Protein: CASRSTTEAFF.